Sequencing of this TCR beta chain was carried out in a study of blood T cell repertoires in COVID-19 (dated by TCRdb to about 2020). Background for the entire study: Samples from collaborators originated in the United States, Italy and Spain and spanned both the acute and convalescent phases of COVID-19. The prospective study material was composed of cDNA or gDNA derived from T cells, B-cell-depleted T cells, or PBMCs. The dataset comprised deeply sampled blood TCRbeta repertoires from subjects exposed to, actively infected with, or recovered from COVID-19. A freely available public database, intended as a resource for researchers studying the immune response to SARS-CoV-2, is where the repertoires were released. The samples were drawn from the first 160 participants of the ongoing ImmuneRACE study and from 950 to 1,500 subjects provided by 6 global collaborators. The sample metadata nearly always contained a de-identified subject ID, COVID-19 status, age in years and sex. HLA class I and class II types, where available, came from metadata supplied by the sample provider rather than from assay-based typing. Broad study findings and their caveats: Clinical and demographic metadata were provided uncurated, with the amount varying by source and participant.

At one collaborating source in Seattle, patients were enrolled during active infection and were followed longitudinally through the course of disease. The collaborating institutions used their own protocols to collect whole blood in K2EDTA tubes. Collaborator samples were shipped for TCRbeta analysis as frozen whole blood, isolated PBMCs, or DNA extracted from either sample type. TCRbeta CDR3 regions were amplified from genomic DNA by means of the immunoSEQ Assay, a bias-controlled multiplex PCR. On the study's bioinformatics: Nucleated cell counts per sample were estimated from amplification of reference gene primers within the assay. To quantify the absolute abundance of each unique TCRbeta CDR3 rearrangement, sequence reads were collapsed and filtered. For each sample, productive Simpson clonality was calculated as the square root of Simpson's diversity index across productive rearrangements. TCRdb took over this immuneACCESS table, retaining in-frame rearrangements with V and J assigned. Such tables are incomplete; in checked studies, under half of the missing clones stem from an unresolved V gene, and the remainder is unexplained. The DNA was the basis for D and trimming; V, J and clone size are from that table. The sample data list about 500,000 clones, and roughly 87% of these were observed just once. The ten largest clones represent approximately 0.9% of the sample.

As for this clone: Its antigen remains undetermined. Base qualities are missing; no much larger clone stands one base away.

From the cysteine through the phenylalanine, the CDR3 covers 12 amino acids. The sequence is cut down to CDR3 DNA, 36 bases in frame from base 1. The chain uses TRBV1 and TRBJ2-3; the D call in the table, TRBD1, was not verified against the DNA. TRBV1 is described as a pseudogene. The receptor was derived from a man between 18 and 29 years old with COVID-19, enrolled during active disease. Sequencing was done on a sample of peripheral blood. The CDR3 amino acid sequence is: CTSRVRGYTQYF. Here is the DNA: TGCACCAGCAGAGTCAGGGGATATACGCAGTATTTT.